A selection of T cell receptor beta chains follows, all from one sample in a study of OX40 agonist ivuxolimab in advanced cancers. Method: immunoSEQ multiplex PCR; TCRdb's copy keeps in-frame clones and lacks some. Seen here are about 99,000 clones, approximately 95% observed once, and the top ten hold just over 2%. Material: CD4+ or CD8+ T cells sorted from blood, obtained in a trial of the OX40 agonist ivuxolimab. All receptors come from an adult with an advanced solid tumor such as melanoma, head and neck, liver or kidney cancer. CDR3s include the opening cysteine and the closing phenylalanine or tryptophan. A D gene is named only where the DNA matches it firmly. Rows may omit the clone size; those that give it use once, few, many or a size class.

v_gene	len	abundance	j_gene	d_gene	CDR3nt	CDR3aa
TRBV5-4	13	once	TRBJ2-3	-	TGTGCCAGCAGCTTGGTCTACACAGATACGCAGTATTTT	CASSLVYTDTQYF
TRBV28	13	-	TRBJ2-1	TRBD2	TGTGCCAGCAGCCCTAGCGGGGGTAATGAGCAGTTCTTC	CASSPSGGNEQFF
TRBV7-9	17	once	TRBJ1-4	-	TGTGCCAGCAGCTTAGCTTCCGGCGGGGAAACTAATGAAAAACTGTTTTTT	CASSLASGGETNEKLFF
TRBV7-9	15	-	TRBJ2-2	-	TGTGCCAGCAGCTCGACAGGTTCTTTCACCGGGGAGCTGTTTTTT	CASSSTGSFTGELFF
TRBV15	16	once	TRBJ2-5	-	TGTGCCACCAGCAGAGATTCACTCAGCTCCCAAGAGACCCAGTACTTC	CATSRDSLSSQETQYF
TRBV4-1	12	-	TRBJ2-1	-	TGCGCCAGCAGCCCAGCTGAGGATGAGCAGTTCTTC	CASSPAEDEQFF
TRBV7-8	15	-	TRBJ2-5	TRBD2	TGTGCCAGCAGCGGAGCTAGCGGGCACCAAGAGACCCAGTACTTC	CASSGASGHQETQYF
TRBV27	15	once	TRBJ1-4	-	TGTGCCAGCAGTTTACAATGGTCTGTGGGTGAAAAACTGTTTTTT	CASSLQWSVGEKLFF
TRBV4-2	14	-	TRBJ2-7	TRBD1	TGTGCCAGCAGCCAACCGGGACAGGGCCACGAGCAGTACTTC	CASSQPGQGHEQYF
TRBV4-1	15	-	TRBJ2-3	TRBD2	TGCGCCAGCAGTTCTGTAAGCGGGATCACAGATACGCAGTATTTT	CASSSVSGITDTQYF
TRBV11-3	14	once	TRBJ2-7	-	TGTGCCAGCAGCGGGGGCAGGGGATCCTACGAGCAGTACTTC	CASSGGRGSYEQYF
TRBV5-6	14	once	TRBJ2-7	-	TGTGCCAGCAGCTTGAGACAGGAAATCTACGAGCAGTACTTC	CASSLRQEIYEQYF
TRBV5-1	15	-	TRBJ1-2	-	TGCGCCAGCAGCTCTCCCACCCAGGCGTCCTATGGCTACACCTTC	CASSSPTQASYGYTF
TRBV30	12	-	TRBJ1-2	-	TGTGCCTGGGTGGTCGGTCCCTATGGCTACACCTTC	CAWVVGPYGYTF
TRBV27	14	-	TRBJ2-1	-	TGTGCCAGCGGACCCGGGACCGAACACAATGAGCAGTTCTTC	CASGPGTEHNEQFF
TRBV28	12	once	TRBJ2-1	-	TGTGCCAGCAGTCCCCCCTACAATGAGCAGTTCTTC	CASSPPYNEQFF
TRBV27	14	-	TRBJ2-5	-	TGTGCCAGCAGTTTTATCCGGCTCGAAGAGACCCAGTACTTC	CASSFIRLEETQYF
TRBV7-9	16	-	TRBJ2-5	TRBD2	TGTGCCAGCAGCACCACTAGCGGGATTATTGGAGAGACCCAGTACTTC	CASSTTSGIIGETQYF
TRBV7-6	13	-	TRBJ1-1	-	TGTGCCAGCAGCCCCGGACAGAACACTGAAGCTTTCTTT	CASSPGQNTEAFF
TRBV7-8	15	-	TRBJ2-3	-	TGTGCCAGCAGCTTATTAGCGCGTAGCACAGATACGCAGTATTTT	CASSLLARSTDTQYF
TRBV11-2	14	-	TRBJ2-2	-	TGTGCCAGCAGCTTAGGGCCGAACACCGGGGAGCTGTTTTTT	CASSLGPNTGELFF
TRBV18	14	-	TRBJ2-5	TRBD2	TGTGCCAGCTCACTGCAGGGAGGGAAAGAGACCCAGTACTTC	CASSLQGGKETQYF
TRBV2	15	-	TRBJ2-1	TRBD2	TGTGCCAGCAGTGGGACTAGCGGGCTCCACAATGAGCAGTTCTTC	CASSGTSGLHNEQFF
TRBV6-5	13	-	TRBJ2-7	-	TGTGCCAGCAGTTACGCCTTCATGGGGGAGCAGTACTTC	CASSYAFMGEQYF
TRBV19	15	-	TRBJ1-5	TRBD1	TGTGCCAGTAGTAAAAGACAGGGGGCCAATCAGCCCCAGCATTTT	CASSKRQGANQPQHF
TRBV5-4	13	-	TRBJ2-3	-	TGTGCCAGCAGTTCCCTGGGGACAGATACGCAGTATTTT	CASSSLGTDTQYF
TRBV9	13	few	TRBJ1-1	-	TGTGCCAGCAGGGGAGAGGCGAACACTGAAGCTTTCTTT	CASRGEANTEAFF
TRBV2	13	-	TRBJ1-6	-	TGTGCCTGCTTGACAGGATACAATTCACCCCTCCACTTT	CACLTGYNSPLHF
TRBV6-5	13	once	TRBJ1-5	-	TGTGCCAGCAGCGCCACTATAAATCAGCCCCAGCATTTT	CASSATINQPQHF
TRBV7-9	13	-	TRBJ1-3	-	TGTGCCAGCAGGGGAATCTCTGGAAACACCATATATTTT	CASRGISGNTIYF
TRBV19	14	-	TRBJ2-7	-	TGTGCCAGTAGTACGACAGCGCACAACTACGAGCAGTACTTC	CASSTTAHNYEQYF
TRBV27	15	-	TRBJ1-5	-	TGTGCCAGCAGTTTGAGCGGGGGAATCAATCAGCCCCAGCATTTT	CASSLSGGINQPQHF
TRBV5-6	14	-	TRBJ2-7	-	TGTGCCAGCAGCTTCGGGACAAACTCTTACGAGCAGTACTTC	CASSFGTNSYEQYF
TRBV7-8	15	-	TRBJ1-5	TRBD1	TGTGCCAGCAGCCCAGACAGGGCCCCCAATCAGCCCCAGCATTTT	CASSPDRAPNQPQHF
TRBV27	16	-	TRBJ2-5	-	TGTGCCAGCAGTTTTCAGGGGGGCGGGTACCAAGAGACCCAGTACTTC	CASSFQGGGYQETQYF
TRBV10-1	16	-	TRBJ2-1	-	TGCGCCAGCAGTGAGTCCGGTCCCGGGGCTTACAATGAGCAGTTCTTC	CASSESGPGAYNEQFF
TRBV28	14	-	TRBJ2-7	-	TGTGCCAGCAGCCCGCGGGACAACTCCTACGAGCAGTACTTC	CASSPRDNSYEQYF
TRBV7-3	14	-	TRBJ1-1	-	TGTGCCAGCAGCGCGGGGGACAACGCCAATGAAGCTTTCTTT	CASSAGDNANEAFF
TRBV7-3	15	-	TRBJ2-1	-	TGTGCCAGCAGCTTTGGCGTGGGTCCCTACAATGAGCAGTTCTTC	CASSFGVGPYNEQFF
TRBV27	14	-	TRBJ2-7	-	TGTGCCAGCAGCCTCAACCCCGACGCCTCTGAGCAGTACTTC	CASSLNPDASEQYF
TRBV10-3	13	-	TRBJ2-7	TRBD2	TGTGCCATCCGGGGACTAGCGGGACGGGAGCAGTACTTC	CAIRGLAGREQYF
TRBV27	15	once	TRBJ2-4	TRBD1	TGTGCCAGTTCCCGGGAACAGGGGGCCAAAAACATTCAGTACTTC	CASSREQGAKNIQYF
TRBV11-2	16	-	TRBJ1-2	-	TGTGCCAGCAGCTTAGGTTTCCGGGGCAGCGGCTATGGCTACACCTTC	CASSLGFRGSGYGYTF
TRBV10-3	13	once	TRBJ1-2	TRBD1	TGTGCCATCAGTCCAGGACAGGGGGTTGGCTACACCTTC	CAISPGQGVGYTF
TRBV7-9	15	-	TRBJ2-7	-	TGTGCCAGCAGCCACGACACAGGGATCTCCTACGAGCAGTACTTC	CASSHDTGISYEQYF
TRBV7-6	16	-	TRBJ2-1	-	TGTGCCAGCAGCCCCCGACAAAGAGACTCCTACAATGAGCAGTTCTTC	CASSPRQRDSYNEQFF
TRBV18	11	-	TRBJ2-3	-	TGTGCCAGCTCAGCGACCGATACGCAGTATTTT	CASSATDTQYF
TRBV28	12	-	TRBJ2-4	TRBD2	TGTGCGGCGGGAGGGACCAAAAACATTCAGTACTTC	CAAGGTKNIQYF
TRBV6-6	15	-	TRBJ1-2	-	TGTGCCAGCAGTTATGCGGGGGCCTCTAACTATGGCTACACCTTC	CASSYAGASNYGYTF
TRBV6-4	10	few	TRBJ1-1	-	TGTGCCAGCAAGCCAGCCGAAGCTTTCTTT	CASKPAEAFF
TRBV4-3	14	-	TRBJ1-3	-	TGCGCCAGCAGCCAAGATAGGGACTCGGGCACCATATATTTT	CASSQDRDSGTIYF
TRBV5-6	13	-	TRBJ2-5	-	TGTGCCAGCAGTCCCGACTGGCAAGAGACCCAGTACTTC	CASSPDWQETQYF
TRBV11-2	14	-	TRBJ2-4	-	TGTGCCAGCACCCCTGTTTTGGGGAAAAACATTCAGTACTTC	CASTPVLGKNIQYF
TRBV9	16	-	TRBJ2-3	TRBD2	TGTGCCAGCAGTCAGCAGGCGGGGGGGGTCACAGATACGCAGTATTTT	CASSQQAGGVTDTQYF
TRBV7-8	13	-	TRBJ2-1	TRBD1	TGTGCCGCGGGGACAGGGGCTCAAAATGAGCAGTTCTTC	CAAGTGAQNEQFF